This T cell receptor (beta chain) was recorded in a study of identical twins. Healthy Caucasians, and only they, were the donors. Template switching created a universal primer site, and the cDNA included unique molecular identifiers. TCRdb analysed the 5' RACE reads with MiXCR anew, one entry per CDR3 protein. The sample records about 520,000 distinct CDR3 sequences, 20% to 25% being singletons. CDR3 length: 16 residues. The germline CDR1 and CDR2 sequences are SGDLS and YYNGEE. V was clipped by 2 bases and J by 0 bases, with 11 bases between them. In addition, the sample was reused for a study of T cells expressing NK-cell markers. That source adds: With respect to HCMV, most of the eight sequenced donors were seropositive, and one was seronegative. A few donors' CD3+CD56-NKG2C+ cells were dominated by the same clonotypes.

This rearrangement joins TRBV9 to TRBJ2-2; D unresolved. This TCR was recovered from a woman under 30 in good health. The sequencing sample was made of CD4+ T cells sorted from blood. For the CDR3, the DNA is TGTGCCAGCAGCGTTCATAGCTCTCCGAACACCGGGGAGCTGTTTTTT. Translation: CASSVHSSPNTGELFF.